This TCR beta chain was recovered during a study of blood T cell repertoires in COVID-19. Sequencing was performed with immunoSEQ multiplex PCR; in TCRdb, only in-frame clones are kept and a portion is missing. The sample shows over 150,000 clones, over 60% of them seen only once. Germline CDR1 and CDR2: MNHNY and SVGAGI (reference sequence). The CDR3 extends over 15 amino acids. The V segment lost 2 bases and the J segment 2 bases; nucleotides outside the gene matches: 1. This TCR derives from a woman older than 75 with acute or convalescent COVID-19. The sample comprised peripheral blood. This chain uses TRBV6-6 with TRBJ2-1; 9 positions match TRBD2. The CDR3 loop reads CASSYSGGPYNEQFF. In nucleotides, the CDR3 is TGTGCCAGCAGTTACAGCGGGGGGCCCTACAATGAGCAGTTCTTC.